This T cell receptor beta chain derives from a study of vaccination and CD4 T cells after COVID-19. Study information: Convalescent donors: six male, four female; seven Caucasian, two Asian, one multiracial, two Hispanic. Overall study findings and caveats: Analysis of convalescent patients found that 304 of 307 vaccine-specific clones were spike mono-reactive.

A remark on this clonotype: Its specificity is not known.

Oncomine TCR Beta short-read sequencing was applied to DNA from cultured CD4+ T cells. A single record per CDR3 protein comes from TCRdb applying MiXCR to the PCR reads. The sample lists 10,000 to 15,000 distinct CDR3 sequences; approximately 60% were seen once. V lost 4 bases to trimming and J lost 8 bases; unmatched junction nucleotides: 8. The CDR3 is 15 amino acids. The V gene's germline CDR1 is KGHDR and CDR2 SFDVKD. Treatment given: approximately 10-day PBMC culture with coronavirus spike peptide pools or control peptides (ViraFEST assay). Half the medium was replaced with fresh IL-2 medium on days 3 and 7. A negative selection step was used to isolate CD4+ T cells once culture had run for less than 13 days.

The chain carries TRBV24-1 and TRBJ2-1; 9 nucleotides agree with TRBD1. The specimen sequenced was CD4+ T cells from blood, cultured in vitro. This receptor was identified in a human donor who had recovered from COVID-19. CDR3 loop: CATSDPGTGSDEQFF. The CDR3 region has the DNA TGTGCCACCAGTGACCCCGGGACAGGGAGCGATGAGCAGTTCTTC.